The 9 T cell receptor beta chains below all came from one sample that was sequenced in a study of T-cell reconstitution after alpha-beta-depleted transplantation in children. Unique molecular identifiers featured in how the TCRbeta library was prepared. Via MiXCR, TCRdb re-called the PCR reads, giving one row per CDR3 protein. The repertoire holds around 490,000 distinct CDR3 sequences, with 11% as singletons. This material consisted of PBMCs, mostly from graft donor cells, taken 180 days after TCRalphabeta/CD19-depleted stem cell transplant. The receptors were sampled from a female patient aged 2-9 years who had a stem cell transplant for aplastic anemia, so the T cells may come from the graft donor.

V is TRBV20-1 and J is TRBJ2-5; no definite D call. Germline V gives CDR1 DFQATT, CDR2 SNEGSKA (reference sequence). The CDR3 covers 14 residues. V lost 0 bases to trimming and J lost 2 bases, with 10 bases between them. CDR3 DNA sequence: TGCAGTGCTAGAGATTGGCAGCTACAAGAGACCCAGTACTTC. This sequence encodes CSARDWQLQETQYF.

This clonotype was counted between two and nine times. The chain links TRBV3-1 to TRBJ2-1; D is unresolved. V lost 0 bases to trimming and J lost 8 bases, with 11 bases between them. The CDR3 is 14 residues long. Germline V CDR1 and CDR2: LGHDT, YNNKEL (reference sequence). The CDR3 DNA reads TGTGCCAGCAGCCAAGATTTCGGCGCGGATGAGCAGTTCTTC. This encodes CASSQDFGADEQFF.

This clonotype was counted between two and nine times. The chain joins TRBV12-3 or TRBV12-4 to TRBJ2-2; TRBD2 matches 10 bases. CDR3 length: 19 amino acids. Germline trimming cut 4 bases from V and 0 bases from J; bases unmatched to any gene: 11. CDR3 DNA sequence: TGTGCCAGCAGTTCCCGACTAGCGGGTGGTATTTCGAACACCGGGGAGCTGTTTTTT. Translated: CASSSRLAGGISNTGELFF.

V gene TRBV28 combines with J gene TRBJ1-2; the D is unclear. Between the trimmed V and J ends, which lost 10 bases and 2 bases, there was a span of 14 bases. This CDR3 has 13 amino acids. CDR1 is MDHEN and CDR2 is SYDVKM in the germline V gene. The CDR3 DNA reads as TGTGCCATCCTGAGTAGTGGGAACTATGGCTACACCTTC. It codes for CAILSSGNYGYTF.

This clonotype was seen a handful of times. The chain carries TRBV20-1 and TRBJ2-1; no reliable D call. CDR3 length: 14 residues. V shed 1 base and J shed 0 bases, with 7 bases lying between them. CDR1 and CDR2 (germline): DFQATT, SNEGSKA (reference sequence). CDR3 nucleotides: TGCAGTGCTAGAGGACTTCGCTCCTACAATGAGCAGTTCTTC. It is translated as CSARGLRSYNEQFF.

This clonotype was picked up a small number of times. The J gene is TRBJ2-3, the V gene TRBV19; 13 bases are a match to TRBD2. The CDR3 totals 16 residues. After removal of 3 bases from V and 2 bases from J, the junction contained 2 bases not matched to a gene. Germline lookup yields CDR1 LNHDA and CDR2 SQIVND (reference sequence). The CDR3 DNA reads as TGTGCCAGTAGTATGGGACTAGCGGGATACACAGATACGCAGTATTTT. Translation gives CASSMGLAGYTDTQYF. The variable domain in full, completed from reference TRBV19 and TRBJ2-3, reads DGGITQSPKYLFRKEGQNVTLSCEQNLNHDAMYWYRQDPGQGLRLIYYSQIVNDFQKGDIAEGYSVSREKKESFPLTVTSAQKNPTAFYLCASSMGLAGYTDTQYFGPGTRLTVL.

This rearrangement joins TRBV6-5 to TRBJ1-4, with D unresolved. Germline CDR1 reads MNHEY; CDR2 reads SVGAGI. The CDR3 is 16 residues long. V was trimmed by 0 bases and J by 7 bases, leaving 15 bases between them. CDR3 residues: CASSYSKSGRGEKLFF. The DNA of the CDR3 is TGTGCCAGCAGTTACTCGAAGTCAGGTCGCGGTGAAAAACTGTTTTTT.

The chain couples TRBV15 to TRBJ2-4; D is uncertain. The CDR3 totals 15 residues. The V and J ends lost 4 bases and 6 bases respectively, with 16 bases between them. The germline V gene has CDR1 LNHNV and CDR2 YYDKDF (reference sequence). This CDR3 reads CATSIDNSLGNIQYF. The CDR3 nucleotides are TGTGCCACCAGCATAGATAACTCCTTAGGAAACATTCAGTACTTC.

The chain has TRBV5-4 and TRBJ1-6; perhaps TRBD1 as D (5 bases). With 9 bases removed from V and 4 bases from J, the gap between germline ends came to 11 bases. This CDR3 comprises 13 residues. Germline CDR1 reads SGHNT; CDR2 reads YYREEE (reference sequence). CDR3 in DNA: TGTGCCATCGGGACGGATTATAATTCACCCCTCCACTTT. Its translation: CAIGTDYNSPLHF. Drawing the rest from reference TRBV5-4 and TRBJ1-6, the complete variable domain is ETGVTQSPTHLIKTRGQQVTLRCSSQSGHNTVSWYQQALGQGPQFIFQYYREEENGRGNFPPRFSGLQFPNYSSELNVNALELDDSALYLCAIGTDYNSPLHFGNGTRLTVT.